The 23 T cell receptor beta chains in this list originate from one sample, sequenced in a study of CD8 T cells in ankylosing spondylitis. The antigens of these receptors remain unknown. TCRdb called the 5' RACE reads again in MiXCR, with one record for every CDR3 protein. The table has about 440,000 distinct CDR3 sequences, over 15% seen once. Points from the study as a whole: Ankylosing spondylitis blood appeared to carry a characteristic TCR beta motif of eight or nine highly homologous variants.

Sequencing was carried out using blood, either unsorted or a sorted T cell fraction (not recorded which). The source of these receptors is a male donor with ankylosing spondylitis.

The chain recombines TRBV20-1 with TRBJ2-3, with D possibly TRBD2 on 6 matching bases. The CDR3 runs to 15 residues. V gave up 0 bases and J gave up 2 bases, with 12 bases separating them. CDR1 DFQATT and CDR2 SNEGSKA come from the germline V gene (reference sequence). CDR3 sequence reads: CSARDLRGTTDTQYF. The DNA of the CDR3 is TGCAGTGCTAGAGATCTGCGGGGAACCACAGATACGCAGTATTTT.

The chain employs TRBV7-9 and TRBJ2-5, with D perhaps matching TRBD2 (6 bases). The CDR3 covers 14 residues. V was pared by 3 bases and J by 5 bases, with 13 bases between. The germline CDR1 and CDR2 sequences are SEHNR and FQNEAQ (reference sequence). CDR3 DNA: TGTGCCAGCAGCTTCGAAGGGGCGGGGGAGACCCAGTACTTC. This sequence encodes CASSFEGAGETQYF.

This clonotype was seen repeatedly, ten times or more. As DNA, the CDR3 is TGTGCCAGCAGTTTGGTATGGGACTGGACGAACACCGGGGAGCTGTTTTTT. Its protein is CASSLVWDWTNTGELFF. The V call is TRBV12-3 or TRBV12-4, the J call TRBJ2-2; perhaps TRBD2 as D (6 bases). V was clipped by 3 bases and J by 0 bases, with 14 bases between them. This CDR3 comprises 17 residues.

This clonotype showed up just a few times. Sequence at one end of the junction differs from germline and may be a read error. DNA for the CDR3: TGTGCCAGCAGTACCTCGGGGACAGGGTATCGGCAGAACGCTGAAGCTTTCTTT. Translated: CASSTSGTGYRQNAEAFF. The rearrangement joins TRBV6-5 to TRBJ1-1, with 9 positions matching TRBD1. CDR1 MNHEY and CDR2 SVGAGI come from the germline V gene. The CDR3 covers 18 residues.

This clonotype turned up a few times. This chain links TRBV30 with TRBJ1-4; D is undetermined. Germline lookup yields CDR1 GTSNPN and CDR2 SVGIG (reference sequence). The CDR3 is made up of 16 amino acids. Trimming stripped 3 bases from V and 8 bases from J, with 22 bases between. This chain's CDR3 is CAWRLSFGPTSEKLFF. The CDR3 coding sequence is TGTGCCTGGAGGCTCTCGTTCGGCCCGACATCAGAAAAACTGTTTTTT.

This clonotype was counted only a few times. The V and J genes are TRBV4-1 and TRBJ2-1; 10 nucleotides match TRBD2. CDR3 length: 17 amino acids. With 0 bases clipped from V and 4 bases from J, the junction kept 6 bases outside the gene matches. Per germline, CDR1 MGHRA and CDR2 YSYEKL. The CDR3 sequence: CASSQDSAGGGYNEQFF. DNA for the CDR3: TGCGCCAGCAGCCAAGATTCAGCGGGGGGGGGTTACAATGAGCAGTTCTTC.

This clonotype occurred a few times. The chain has TRBV6-5 and TRBJ1-3; D gene unclear. This CDR3 spans 18 amino acids. Germline V gene lookup returns CDR1 MNHEY and CDR2 SVGAGI. Trimming stripped 4 bases from V and 4 bases from J, with 23 bases between. CDR3 coding DNA: TGTGCCAGCAGTTTCTACCAAGAGGAGATTGTTTTAGGAAACACCATATATTTT. This sequence encodes CASSFYQEEIVLGNTIYF.

The CDR3 loop is CASSEGGGIDTQYF. DNA of the CDR3: TGTGCCAGCAGTGAAGGGGGAGGGATAGATACGCAGTATTTT. This rearrangement joins TRBV6-1 to TRBJ2-3, with 7 bases matching TRBD2. The CDR3 loop spans 14 amino acids. Looked up from germline, CDR1 is MNHNS and CDR2 is SASEGT. With V trimmed by 1 base and J by 5 bases, 3 bases remained unmatched.

The rearrangement uses TRBV9 and TRBJ2-7, with D possibly being TRBD2 (5 bases). The germline CDR1 and CDR2 sequences are SGDLS and YYNGEE. The CDR3 runs 14 residues. The ends were cut back, 4 bases at V and 0 bases at J, with 11 bases in the middle. The CDR3 bases are TGTGCCAGCAGCCCCTGGACTCCCTCCTACGAGCAGTACTTC. This translates into CASSPWTPSYEQYF.

The gene calls are TRBV7-6 and TRBJ1-5, with 7 bases aligning to TRBD1. Germline V gene sequence: CDR1 SGHVS, CDR2 FNYEAQ. Unmatched junction bases numbered 7, after V lost 5 bases and J lost 0 bases. The CDR3 has 16 amino acids. CDR3 in amino acids: CASSHGKGASNQPQHF. The CDR3 nucleotides read TGTGCCAGCAGCCACGGGAAGGGGGCTAGCAATCAGCCCCAGCATTTT.

This clonotype appeared a few times. The rearrangement uses TRBV4-2 and TRBJ2-7; 9 bases align to TRBD2. Trimming cost V 0 bases and J 6 bases; bases outside gene matches: 9. Germline values: CDR1 LGHNA, CDR2 YNFKEQ. The CDR3 loop spans 16 amino acids. The CDR3 region is CASSQDKGLAGTEQYF. CDR3 in DNA: TGTGCCAGCAGCCAAGATAAGGGCCTAGCGGGAACCGAGCAGTACTTC.

The V gene is TRBV6-1, the J gene TRBJ2-5; D call uncertain. Germline V lookup: CDR1 MNHNS, CDR2 SASEGT. V lost 2 bases, J lost 5 bases, and 18 bases lay in between. The CDR3 runs 16 residues. The CDR3: CASSESWVSELETQYF. In nucleotides, the CDR3 is TGTGCCAGCAGTGAAAGCTGGGTCTCTGAGTTGGAGACCCAGTACTTC.

The chain couples TRBV5-1 to TRBJ1-2, with 8 bases that match TRBD1. With V trimmed by 4 bases and J by 7 bases, 9 bases remained unmatched. This CDR3 spans 14 amino acids. Germline loops: CDR1 SGHRS, CDR2 YFSETQ. The chain's CDR3 is CASSQDRVVSGYTF. In DNA form, the CDR3 reads TGCGCCAGCAGCCAGGACAGGGTGGTGAGTGGCTACACCTTC.

This clonotype appeared many times. This chain links TRBV12-3 or TRBV12-4 with TRBJ1-3; possible D gene TRBD1, 5 bases. There are 15 residues in the CDR3. V was shortened by 5 bases and J by 0 bases, with 11 bases between the two germline ends. CDR3 coding DNA: TGTGCCAGCAGTCACAGGACACTCTCTGGAAACACCATATATTTT. Translated: CASSHRTLSGNTIYF.

This clonotype was found many times. The genes are TRBV7-9 and TRBJ2-4; no firm D call. Germline V gene lookup returns CDR1 SEHNR and CDR2 FQNEAQ (reference sequence). The CDR3 runs 15 residues. V shed 1 base and J shed 0 bases, with 7 bases lying between them. DNA for the CDR3: TGTGCCAGCAGCTTAGAAGGGCTAGCCAAAAACATTCAGTACTTC. Protein sequence: CASSLEGLAKNIQYF.

This clonotype has a count of ten or more. The chain joins TRBV12-3 or TRBV12-4 to TRBJ2-7, with 11 bases matching TRBD2. Losses at the gene ends were 4 bases for V and 3 bases for J; bases not matched to a gene: 5. The CDR3 has 15 residues. The chain's CDR3 is CASSSRLAGHYEQYF. The CDR3, as DNA: TGTGCCAGCAGTTCCAGACTAGCGGGGCACTACGAGCAGTACTTC.

This chain uses TRBV14 with TRBJ2-3; D may be TRBD2 (5 bases). The germline V gene encodes CDR1 SGHDN and CDR2 FVKESK. V was shortened by 2 bases and J by 2 bases, with 14 bases between the two germline ends. The CDR3 extends over 16 amino acids. Here the CDR3 reads CASSQQTTILTDTQYF. The CDR3 nucleotides read TGTGCCAGCAGCCAACAGACTACAATACTCACAGATACGCAGTATTTT. The whole variable domain, remainder taken from reference TRBV14 and TRBJ2-3, is EAGVTQFPSHSVIEKGQTVTLRCDPISGHDNLYWYRRVMGKEIKFLLHFVKESKQDESGMPNNRFLAERTGGTYSTLKVQPAELEDSGVYFCASSQQTTILTDTQYFGPGTRLTVL.

The J gene is TRBJ1-2, the V gene TRBV25-1; maybe TRBD1 (6 bases). The CDR3 has 14 residues. V gave up 1 base and J gave up 4 bases, with 10 bases separating them. CDR1 and CDR2 from the germline V gene are MGHDK and SYGVNS. The CDR3 nucleotides read TGTGCCAGCAGTGAATTCCAGGGGACCTATGGCTACACCTTC. Protein sequence: CASSEFQGTYGYTF.

J is TRBJ1-1 and V is TRBV5-1; D may be TRBD1 (5 bases). There are 15 residues in the CDR3. The ends were cut back, 2 bases at V and 2 bases at J, with 13 bases in the middle. Germline CDR1 is SGHRS and CDR2 is YFSETQ. For the CDR3, the DNA is TGCGCCAGCAGCTTCTCGGCAGGGCACAACACTGAAGCTTTCTTT. This encodes CASSFSAGHNTEAFF.

The V gene is TRBV12-3 or TRBV12-4, the J gene TRBJ1-4; TRBD1 matches at 7 bases. Unmatched junction bases numbered 23, after V lost 5 bases and J lost 11 bases. This CDR3 comprises 18 residues. The CDR3 coding sequence is TGTGCCAGCAGTCATACAGGGGTTCCCCACTTCCCCCCTGAGAAACTGTTTTTT. It specifies CASSHTGVPHFPPEKLFF.

The rearrangement joins TRBV5-1 to TRBJ1-4; the match to TRBD1 covers 9 bases. Germline CDR1 SGHRS, CDR2 YFSETQ. This CDR3 is 16 amino acids long. V gave up 0 bases and J gave up 5 bases; unmatched junction bases: 5. In DNA, the CDR3 is TGCGCCAGCAGCTTGGACCCCGGGACAGGGAATGAAAAACTGTTTTTT. Its translation is CASSLDPGTGNEKLFF.

The CDR3 DNA is TGTGCCAGCAGCCCCGGGACACGAGATGGCTACACCTTC. Protein: CASSPGTRDGYTF. The V gene is TRBV5-5, the J gene TRBJ1-2; D is perhaps TRBD1 (6 bases). Trimming pared 4 bases from V and 6 bases from J, leaving 13 bases between. Germline V gene data show CDR1 as SGHKS and CDR2 as YYEKEE (reference sequence). CDR3 length: 13 amino acids. The complete variable domain, with remaining parts taken from reference TRBV5-5 and TRBJ1-2, reads DAGVTQSPTHLIKTRGQQVTLRCSPISGHKSVSWYQQVLGQGPQFIFQYYEKEERGRGNFPDRFSARQFPNYSSELNVNALLLGDSALYLCASSPGTRDGYTFGSGTRLTVV.

The chain employs TRBV5-4 and TRBJ1-3; 10 nucleotides align to TRBD1. Trimming removed 3 bases from V and 4 bases from J; junction bases left unmatched: 10. Germline V gene data show CDR1 as SGHNT and CDR2 as YYREEE (reference sequence). This CDR3 spans 17 amino acids. CDR3 region: CASSSRTGGRSGNTIYF. In DNA form, the CDR3 reads TGTGCCAGCAGCTCTCGGACAGGGGGTCGGTCCGGAAACACCATATATTTT.